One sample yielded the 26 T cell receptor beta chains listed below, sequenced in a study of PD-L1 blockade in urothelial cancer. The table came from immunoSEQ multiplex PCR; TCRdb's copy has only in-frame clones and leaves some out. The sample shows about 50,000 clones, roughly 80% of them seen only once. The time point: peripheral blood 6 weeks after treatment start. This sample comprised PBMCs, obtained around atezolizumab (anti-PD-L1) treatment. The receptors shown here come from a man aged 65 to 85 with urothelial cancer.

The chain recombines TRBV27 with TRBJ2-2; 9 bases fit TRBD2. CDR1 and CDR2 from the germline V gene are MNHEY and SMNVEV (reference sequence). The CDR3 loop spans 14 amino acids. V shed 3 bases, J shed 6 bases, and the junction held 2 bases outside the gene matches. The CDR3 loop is CASSLRGRAGELFF. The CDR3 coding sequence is TGTGCCAGCAGTTTGCGCGGGAGGGCCGGGGAGCTGTTTTTT.

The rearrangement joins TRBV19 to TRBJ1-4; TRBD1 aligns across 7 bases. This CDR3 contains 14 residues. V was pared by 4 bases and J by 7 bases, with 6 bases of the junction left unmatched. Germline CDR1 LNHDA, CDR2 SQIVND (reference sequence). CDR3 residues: CASSNSGQLEKLFF. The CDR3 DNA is TGTGCCAGTAGTAATTCGGGACAGCTTGAAAAACTGTTTTTT.

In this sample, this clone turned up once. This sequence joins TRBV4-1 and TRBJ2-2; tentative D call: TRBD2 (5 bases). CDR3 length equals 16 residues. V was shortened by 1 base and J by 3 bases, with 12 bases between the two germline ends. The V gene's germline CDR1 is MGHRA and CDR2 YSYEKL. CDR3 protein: CASSQGPGKDTGELFF. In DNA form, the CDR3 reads TGCGCCAGCAGCCAAGGACCGGGGAAGGACACCGGGGAGCTGTTTTTT.

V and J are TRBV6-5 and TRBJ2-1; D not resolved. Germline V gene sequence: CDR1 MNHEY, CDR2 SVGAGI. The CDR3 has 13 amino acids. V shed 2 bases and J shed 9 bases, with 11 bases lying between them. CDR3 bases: TGTGCCAGCAGTTACCCGCCCACCGGTGAGCAGTTCTTC. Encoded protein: CASSYPPTGEQFF.

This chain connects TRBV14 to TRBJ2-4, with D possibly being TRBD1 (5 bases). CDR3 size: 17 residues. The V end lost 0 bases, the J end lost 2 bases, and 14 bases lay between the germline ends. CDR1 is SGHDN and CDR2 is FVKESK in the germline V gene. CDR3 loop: CASSQDSRAGTKNIQYF. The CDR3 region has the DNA TGTGCCAGCAGCCAAGATAGTAGGGCAGGGACCAAAAACATTCAGTACTTC.

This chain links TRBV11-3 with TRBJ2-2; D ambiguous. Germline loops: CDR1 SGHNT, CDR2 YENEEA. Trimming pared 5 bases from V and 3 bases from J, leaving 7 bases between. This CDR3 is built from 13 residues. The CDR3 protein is CASSLRYTGELFF. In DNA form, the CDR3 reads TGTGCCAGCAGCCTTCGGTACACCGGGGAGCTGTTTTTT.

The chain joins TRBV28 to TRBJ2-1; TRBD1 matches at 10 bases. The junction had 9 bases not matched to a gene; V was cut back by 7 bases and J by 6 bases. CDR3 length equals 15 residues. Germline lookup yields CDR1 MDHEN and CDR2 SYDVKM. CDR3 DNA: TGTGCCAGCACCCCACCGGGACAGGGGTTCAATGAGCAGTTCTTC. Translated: CASTPPGQGFNEQFF.

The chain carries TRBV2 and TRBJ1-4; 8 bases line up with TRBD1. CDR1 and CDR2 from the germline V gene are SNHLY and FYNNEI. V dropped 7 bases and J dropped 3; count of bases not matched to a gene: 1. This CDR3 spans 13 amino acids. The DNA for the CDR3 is TGTGCCAGCAAGGGACAGGCTAATGAAAAACTGTTTTTT. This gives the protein CASKGQANEKLFF.

The CDR3 loop is CSVVGAGELRGQFF. The DNA for the CDR3 is TGCAGCGTTGTGGGAGCGGGAGAGCTTCGGGGGCAGTTCTTC. This chain links TRBV29-1 with TRBJ2-1; 8 bases match TRBD2. V shed 4 bases, J shed 12 bases, and the junction held 14 bases outside the gene matches. This CDR3 is 14 amino acids long. CDR1 SQVTM and CDR2 ANQGSEA come from the germline V gene.

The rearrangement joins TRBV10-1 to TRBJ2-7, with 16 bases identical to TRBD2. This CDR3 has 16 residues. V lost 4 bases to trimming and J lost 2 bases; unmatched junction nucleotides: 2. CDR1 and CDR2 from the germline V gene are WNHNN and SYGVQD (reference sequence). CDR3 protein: CASSAGTSGRAYEQYF. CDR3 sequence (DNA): TGCGCCAGCAGTGCCGGGACTAGCGGGAGGGCCTACGAGCAGTACTTC.

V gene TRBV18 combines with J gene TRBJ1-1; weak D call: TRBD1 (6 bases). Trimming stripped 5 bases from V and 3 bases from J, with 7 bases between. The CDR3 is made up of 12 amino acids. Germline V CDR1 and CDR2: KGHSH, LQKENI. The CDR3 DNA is TGTGCCAGCTCAAAGGGGGACACTGAAGCTTTCTTT. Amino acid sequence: CASSKGDTEAFF.

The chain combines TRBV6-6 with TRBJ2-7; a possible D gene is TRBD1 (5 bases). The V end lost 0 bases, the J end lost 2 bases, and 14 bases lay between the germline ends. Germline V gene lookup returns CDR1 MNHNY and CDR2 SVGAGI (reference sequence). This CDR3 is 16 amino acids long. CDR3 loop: CASSYSWGEGPYEQYF. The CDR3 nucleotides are TGTGCCAGCAGTTACTCGTGGGGCGAAGGCCCCTACGAGCAGTACTTC.

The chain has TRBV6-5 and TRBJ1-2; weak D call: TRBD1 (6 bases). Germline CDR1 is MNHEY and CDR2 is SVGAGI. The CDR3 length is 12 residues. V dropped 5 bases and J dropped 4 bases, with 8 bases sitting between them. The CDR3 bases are TGTGCCAGCAGTCCAGGGGTCTATGGCTACACCTTC. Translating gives CASSPGVYGYTF.

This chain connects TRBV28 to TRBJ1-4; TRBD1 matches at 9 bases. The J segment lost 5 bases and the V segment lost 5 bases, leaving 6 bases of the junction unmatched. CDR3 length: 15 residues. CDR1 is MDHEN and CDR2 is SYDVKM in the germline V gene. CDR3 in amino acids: CASSPLGQGNEKLFF. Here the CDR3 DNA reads TGTGCCAGCAGTCCCCTCGGACAGGGGAATGAAAAACTGTTTTTT.

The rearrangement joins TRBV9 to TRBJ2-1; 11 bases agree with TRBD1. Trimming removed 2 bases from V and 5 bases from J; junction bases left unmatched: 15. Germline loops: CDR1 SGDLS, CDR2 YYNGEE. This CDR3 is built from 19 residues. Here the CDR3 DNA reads TGTGCCAGCAGCGTTAGGGGACAGGGGGGCGGCGGAACCCACAATGAGCAGTTCTTC. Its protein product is CASSVRGQGGGGTHNEQFF.

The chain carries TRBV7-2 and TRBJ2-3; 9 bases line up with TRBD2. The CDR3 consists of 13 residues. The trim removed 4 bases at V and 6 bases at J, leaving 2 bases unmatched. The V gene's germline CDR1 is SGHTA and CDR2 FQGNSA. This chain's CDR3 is CASSWGLADTQYF. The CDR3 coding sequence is TGTGCCAGCAGCTGGGGACTAGCCGATACGCAGTATTTT.

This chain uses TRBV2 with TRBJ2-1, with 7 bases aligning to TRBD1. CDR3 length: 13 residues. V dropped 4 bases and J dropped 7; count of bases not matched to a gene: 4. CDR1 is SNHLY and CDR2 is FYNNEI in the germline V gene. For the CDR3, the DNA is TGTGCCAGCAGTGGAACAGGGGTGAATGAGCAGTTCTTC. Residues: CASSGTGVNEQFF. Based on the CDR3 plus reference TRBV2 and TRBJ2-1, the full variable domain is EPEVTQTPSHQVTQMGQEVILRCVPISNHLYFYWYRQILGQKVEFLVSFYNNEISEKSEIFDDQFSVERPDGSNFTLKIRSTKLEDSAMYFCASSGTGVNEQFFGPGTRLTVL.

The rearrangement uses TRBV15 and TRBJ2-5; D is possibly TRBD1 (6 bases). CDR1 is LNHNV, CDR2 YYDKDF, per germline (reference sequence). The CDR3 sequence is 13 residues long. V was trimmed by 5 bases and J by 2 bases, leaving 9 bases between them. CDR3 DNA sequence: TGTGCCACCAGCGGGACACCTCAAGAGACCCAGTACTTC. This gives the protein CATSGTPQETQYF.

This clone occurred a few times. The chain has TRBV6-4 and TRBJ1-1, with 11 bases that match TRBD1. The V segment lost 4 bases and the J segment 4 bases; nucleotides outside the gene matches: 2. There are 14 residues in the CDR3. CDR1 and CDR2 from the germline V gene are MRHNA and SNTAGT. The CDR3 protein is CASSVGTGGTEAFF. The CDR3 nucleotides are TGTGCCAGCAGTGTAGGGACAGGGGGCACTGAAGCTTTCTTT.

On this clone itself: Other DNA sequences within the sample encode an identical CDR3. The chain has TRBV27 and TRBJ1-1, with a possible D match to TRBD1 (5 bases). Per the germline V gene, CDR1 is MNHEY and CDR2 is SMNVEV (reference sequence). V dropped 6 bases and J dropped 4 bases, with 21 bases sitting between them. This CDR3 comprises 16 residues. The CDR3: CASRHLRRTLRTEAFF. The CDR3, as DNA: TGTGCCAGCAGACATCTCCGCAGGACACTCCGCACTGAAGCTTTCTTT.

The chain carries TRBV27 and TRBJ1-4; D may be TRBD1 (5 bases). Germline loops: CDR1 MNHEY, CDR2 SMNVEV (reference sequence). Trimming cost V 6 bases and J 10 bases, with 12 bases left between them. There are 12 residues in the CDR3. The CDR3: CASRSTATKLFF. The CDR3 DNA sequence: TGTGCCAGCAGATCGACAGCCACAAAACTGTTTTTT.

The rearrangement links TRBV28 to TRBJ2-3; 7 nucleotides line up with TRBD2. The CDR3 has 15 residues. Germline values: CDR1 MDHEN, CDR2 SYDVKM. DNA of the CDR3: TGTGCTGTCAGGAGTGGCAGCGGGAACACAGATACGCAGTATTTT. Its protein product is CAVRSGSGNTDTQYF.

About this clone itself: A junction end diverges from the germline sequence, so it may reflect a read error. CDR3 in DNA: TGTGCCAGTAGTATGGCTCAGGGTGGTCAGCTCCAGCATTTT. The encoded protein is CASSMAQGGQLQHF. This rearrangement joins TRBV19 to TRBJ1-5; a possible D gene is TRBD1 (5 bases). Germline V gene lookup returns CDR1 LNHDA and CDR2 SQIVND (reference sequence). This CDR3 region has 14 residues.

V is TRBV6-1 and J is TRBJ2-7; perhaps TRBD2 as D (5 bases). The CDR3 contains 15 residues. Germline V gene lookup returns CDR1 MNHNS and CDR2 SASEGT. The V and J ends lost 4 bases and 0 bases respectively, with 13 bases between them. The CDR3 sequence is CASSVAGDISYEQYF. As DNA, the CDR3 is TGTGCCAGCAGTGTTGCGGGTGACATCTCCTACGAGCAGTACTTC.

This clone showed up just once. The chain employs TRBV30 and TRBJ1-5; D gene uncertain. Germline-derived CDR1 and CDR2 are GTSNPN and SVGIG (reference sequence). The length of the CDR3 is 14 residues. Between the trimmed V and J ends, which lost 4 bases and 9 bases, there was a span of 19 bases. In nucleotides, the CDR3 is TGTGCCTGGATGCCCACAACAGTCACTGGGCCCCAGCATTTT. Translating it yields CAWMPTTVTGPQHF.

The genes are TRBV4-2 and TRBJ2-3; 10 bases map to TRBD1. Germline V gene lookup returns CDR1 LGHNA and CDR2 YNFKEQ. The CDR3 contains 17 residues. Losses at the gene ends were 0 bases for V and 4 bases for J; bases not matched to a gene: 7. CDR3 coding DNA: TGTGCCAGCAGCCAAGACGAGGGACAGGGGACCCCAGATACGCAGTATTTT. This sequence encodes CASSQDEGQGTPDTQYF.